The 16 T cell receptor beta chains presented below share a single source sample, sequenced in a study of CD8 T cell repertoires and HIV-1 epitope variants. Using immunoSEQ multiplex PCR, the repertoire was profiled, and TCRdb retains in-frame clones only, with some absent. The profile shows approximately 90,000 clones, 60% to 80% of them singletons. Sequencing input: uncultured baseline CD8+ T cells from peripheral blood mononuclear cells (PBMCs). All receptors derive from a male donor with HIV.

The chain is built from TRBV15 and TRBJ2-1, with TRBD2 identical over 12 bases. The CDR3 sequence is 15 residues long. Germline CDR1 LNHNV, CDR2 YYDKDF (reference sequence). The V gene end was trimmed by 6 bases and the J gene end by 8 bases; junction bases not matched to a gene: 8. This chain's CDR3 is CATRRTSGILDEQFF. The CDR3 nucleotides are TGTGCCACCAGGCGGACTAGCGGGATTTTGGATGAGCAGTTCTTC. Together with reference TRBV15 and TRBJ2-1, the CDR3 gives the full variable domain: DAMVIQNPRYQVTQFGKPVTLSCSQTLNHNVMYWYQQKSSQAPKLLFHYYDKDFNNEADTPDNFQSRRPNTSFCFLDIRSPGLGDTAMYLCATRRTSGILDEQFFGPGTRLTVL.

The chain joins TRBV30 to TRBJ1-4, with a weak D call TRBD1 (5 bases). V was shortened by 2 bases and J by 8 bases, with 18 bases between the two germline ends. This CDR3 spans 15 amino acids. Germline lookup yields CDR1 GTSNPN and CDR2 SVGIG (reference sequence). The CDR3 nucleotides are TGTGCCTGGAGTCTGCGAATCCAGGGAGGAGAAAAACTGTTTTTT. This sequence encodes CAWSLRIQGGEKLFF.

Only a few counts were recorded for this clone. The chain uses TRBV10-3 and TRBJ1-1, with TRBD1 identical over 7 bases. V shed 10 bases and J 2 bases; nucleotides not matched to a gene: 7. This CDR3 has 13 amino acids. The germline V gene encodes CDR1 ENHRY and CDR2 SYGVKD. The CDR3 coding sequence is TGTGCCACAGCCGGGACAGCTAACACTGAAGCTTTCTTT. It is translated as CATAGTANTEAFF.

V and J are TRBV7-2 and TRBJ2-5; D perhaps matches TRBD2 (5 bases). Germline CDR1 and CDR2: SGHTA and FQGNSA. The CDR3 length is 15 residues. The V and J ends lost 8 bases and 2 bases respectively, with 18 bases between them. The CDR3 sequence is CASSYSPGYQETQYF. In nucleotides, the CDR3 is TGTGCCAGCTCTTATTCGCCGGGGTATCAAGAGACCCAGTACTTC.

V is TRBV21-1 and J is TRBJ1-2; the D call of TRBD1 is as the table states it, not checked on the DNA. TRBV21-1 is a known pseudogene. The CDR3 covers 16 residues. CDR3 bases: TGTGCCATCTTACCCCAGGGCGACCTGCTAGGCTATGGCTACACCTTC. Translation gives CAILPQGDLLGYGYTF.

The V call is TRBV16, the J call TRBJ2-5; no firm D call. The J call may be in error: the DNA end matches TRBJ2-7 better. This CDR3 has 15 amino acids. The germline V gene encodes CDR1 KGHSY and CDR2 FQNENV. The CDR3 DNA follows: TGTGCCAGCAGCCCCATGCGAGGTTCCTCCTACGAGCAGTACTTC. Encoded protein: CASSPMRGSSYEQYF.

The V call is TRBV28, the J call TRBJ2-3, with D tentatively TRBD1 (6 bases). This CDR3 has 13 amino acids. Trimming took off 4 bases at V and 5 bases at J, with 10 bases between the two ends. Germline V gene sequence: CDR1 MDHEN, CDR2 SYDVKM. CDR3 in amino acids: CASSSDRRDTQYF. The CDR3 DNA reads as TGTGCCAGCAGTTCCGACAGGCGAGATACGCAGTATTTT. Full variable domain (missing parts from reference TRBV28 and TRBJ2-3): DVKVTQSSRYLVKRTGEKVFLECVQDMDHENMFWYRQDPGLGLRLIYFSYDVKMKEKGDIPEGYSVSREKKERFSLILESASTNQTSMYLCASSSDRRDTQYFGPGTRLTVL.

The J gene is TRBJ1-1, the V gene TRBV6-5, with D unresolved. The V and J ends lost 0 bases and 4 bases respectively, with 9 bases between them. Germline V gene sequence: CDR1 MNHEY, CDR2 SVGAGI. The CDR3 totals 14 residues. The CDR3 loop reads CASSYSGFATEAFF. In nucleotides, the CDR3 is TGTGCCAGCAGTTACTCGGGATTCGCCACTGAAGCTTTCTTT.

The V gene is TRBV9, the J gene TRBJ1-1; perhaps TRBD1 as D (6 bases). Trimming pared 2 bases from V and 8 bases from J, leaving 13 bases between. This CDR3 has 13 residues. CDR1 is SGDLS, CDR2 YYNGEE, per germline. The CDR3 DNA reads TGTGCCAGCAGCGTTGGACAGAATGGAGAAGCTTTCTTT. Protein: CASSVGQNGEAFF.

Only one count was recorded for this clone. This chain joins TRBV6-5 and TRBJ1-2; D possibly corresponds to TRBD1 (6 bases). V was shortened by 6 bases and J by 5 bases, with 16 bases between the two germline ends. Germline CDR1 MNHEY, CDR2 SVGAGI. This CDR3 is 14 amino acids long. The CDR3 sequence is CASRLNQGFYGYTF. The CDR3 DNA is TGTGCCAGCAGGCTAAACCAGGGGTTTTATGGCTACACCTTC.

This clone was seen a single time. The rearrangement links TRBV5-4 to TRBJ2-1, with D uncertain. Trimming cost V 0 bases and J 2 bases, with 9 bases left between them. This CDR3 is built from 15 residues. Per the germline V gene, CDR1 is SGHNT and CDR2 is YYREEE (reference sequence). The CDR3 DNA follows: TGTGCCAGCAGCTTGGGAGGCGGACCCTACAATGAGCAGTTCTTC. Translated, it gives CASSLGGGPYNEQFF.

Only one count was recorded for this clone. This rearrangement joins TRBV19 to TRBJ2-7; D is possibly TRBD2 (6 bases). CDR3 size: 12 residues. V gave up 8 bases and J gave up 4 bases, with 12 bases separating them. Germline V CDR1 and CDR2: LNHDA, SQIVND (reference sequence). For the CDR3, the DNA is TGTGCCAGTTCGGAGGGTGTGTACGAGCAGTACTTC. Its translation: CASSEGVYEQYF.

This clone turned up a few times. This rearrangement joins TRBV5-1 to TRBJ2-1; D is ambiguous. The CDR3 consists of 13 residues. CDR1 is SGHRS, CDR2 YFSETQ, per germline. V lost 0 bases and J lost 9, with 10 bases in between. CDR3 amino acids: CASSLASHGEQFF. The CDR3 nucleotides are TGCGCCAGCAGCTTGGCTTCTCACGGTGAGCAGTTCTTC.

The chain is built from TRBV15 and TRBJ2-7; TRBD1 might be the D (6 bases). The germline V gene has CDR1 LNHNV and CDR2 YYDKDF (reference sequence). This CDR3 comprises 16 residues. Trimming took 0 bases from V and 0 from J, leaving 12 bases between them. The CDR3 DNA reads TGTGCCACCAGCAGAGATGGAGGACAGATCTCCTACGAGCAGTACTTC. This sequence encodes CATSRDGGQISYEQYF.

V gene TRBV7-2 combines with J gene TRBJ2-7; D gene ambiguous. Deletions cut 0 bases from V and 5 bases from J, with 5 bases between. In germline, CDR1 is SGHTA, CDR2 FQGNSA. CDR3 length equals 12 residues. The CDR3 is CASSLAGHEQYF. The DNA of the CDR3 is TGTGCCAGCAGCTTAGCAGGACACGAGCAGTACTTC.

The rearrangement uses TRBV30 and TRBJ2-3; 9 bases are shared with TRBD1. The CDR3 runs 14 residues. The trim removed 8 bases at V and 3 bases at J, leaving 9 bases unmatched. Germline loops: CDR1 GTSNPN, CDR2 SVGIG (reference sequence). The CDR3 bases are TGTGCCGGCGACAGGGGGGGAGGGACAGATACGCAGTATTTT. Residues: CAGDRGGGTDTQYF.